This TCR beta chain was identified in a study of blood T cell repertoires in COVID-19. Trimming cost V 0 bases and J 5 bases, with 7 bases left between them. Per the germline V gene, CDR1 is SSHAT and CDR2 is FNYEAQ (reference sequence). CDR3 size: 14 residues. Using immunoSEQ multiplex PCR, the repertoire was profiled, and TCRdb retains in-frame clones only, with some absent. In the table there are around 67,000 clones, about 83% of which are singletons. The chain links TRBV7-7 to TRBJ2-2; D ambiguous. The TCR comes from a man in his forties or fifties with active COVID-19. Sequencing input: peripheral blood. The CDR3 here is CASSLARQTGELFF. In DNA form, the CDR3 reads TGTGCCAGCAGCTTAGCGAGGCAGACCGGGGAGCTGTTTTTT.